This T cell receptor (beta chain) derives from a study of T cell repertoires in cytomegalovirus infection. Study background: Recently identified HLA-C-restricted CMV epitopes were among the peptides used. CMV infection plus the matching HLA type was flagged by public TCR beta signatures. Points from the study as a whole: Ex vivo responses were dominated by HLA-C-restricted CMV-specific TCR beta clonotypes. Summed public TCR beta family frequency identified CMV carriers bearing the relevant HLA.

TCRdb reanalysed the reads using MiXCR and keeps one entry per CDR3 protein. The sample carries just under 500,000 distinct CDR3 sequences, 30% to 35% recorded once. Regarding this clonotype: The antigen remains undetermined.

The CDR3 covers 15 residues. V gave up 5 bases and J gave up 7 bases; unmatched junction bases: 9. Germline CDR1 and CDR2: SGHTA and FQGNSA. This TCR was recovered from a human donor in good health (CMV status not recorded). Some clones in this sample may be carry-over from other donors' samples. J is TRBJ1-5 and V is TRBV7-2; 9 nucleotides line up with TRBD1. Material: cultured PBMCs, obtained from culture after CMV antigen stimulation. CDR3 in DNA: TGTGCCAGCAGCCCGGACAGGGGATTGTTGCAGCCCCAGCATTTT. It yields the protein CASSPDRGLLQPQHF.